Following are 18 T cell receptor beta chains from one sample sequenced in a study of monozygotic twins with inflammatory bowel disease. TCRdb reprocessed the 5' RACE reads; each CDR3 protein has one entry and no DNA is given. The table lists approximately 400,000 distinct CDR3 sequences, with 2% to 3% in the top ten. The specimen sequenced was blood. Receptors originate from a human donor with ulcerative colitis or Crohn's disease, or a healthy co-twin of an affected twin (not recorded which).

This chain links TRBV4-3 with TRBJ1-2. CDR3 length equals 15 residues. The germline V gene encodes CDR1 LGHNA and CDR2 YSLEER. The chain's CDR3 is CASSPRGKANYGYTF.

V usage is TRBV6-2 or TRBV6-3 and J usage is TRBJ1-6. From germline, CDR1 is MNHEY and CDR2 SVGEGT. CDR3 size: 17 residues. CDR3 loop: CASSYSRTGIKLSPLHF.

The CDR3 here is CASSPQLGSGNTIYF. The gene calls are TRBV7-2 and TRBJ1-3. This CDR3 region has 15 residues. The germline V gene has CDR1 SGHTA and CDR2 FQGNSA.

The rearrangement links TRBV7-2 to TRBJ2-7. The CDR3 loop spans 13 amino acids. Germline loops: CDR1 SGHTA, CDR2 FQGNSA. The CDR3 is CASSLVQSYEQYF. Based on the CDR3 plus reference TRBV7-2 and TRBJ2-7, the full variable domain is GAGVSQSPSNKVTEKGKDVELRCDPISGHTALYWYRQSLGQGLEFLIYFQGNSAPDKSGLPSDRFSAERTGGSVSTLTIQRTQQEDSAVYLCASSLVQSYEQYFGPGTRLTVT.

This CDR3 reads CASSFGRDRGETQYF. J is TRBJ2-5 and V is TRBV5-6; lacking DNA, the TRBD1 call made by TCRdb goes unchecked. The CDR3 extends over 15 amino acids. The germline gives CDR1 SGHDT, CDR2 YYEEEE.

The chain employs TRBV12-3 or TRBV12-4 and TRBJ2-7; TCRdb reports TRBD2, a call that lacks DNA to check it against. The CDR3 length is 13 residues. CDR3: CASSLVGRNEQYF.

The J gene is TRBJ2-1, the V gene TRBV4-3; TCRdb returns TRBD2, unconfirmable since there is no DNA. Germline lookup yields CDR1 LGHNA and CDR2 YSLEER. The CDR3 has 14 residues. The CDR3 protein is CASSQGSVGGEQFF.

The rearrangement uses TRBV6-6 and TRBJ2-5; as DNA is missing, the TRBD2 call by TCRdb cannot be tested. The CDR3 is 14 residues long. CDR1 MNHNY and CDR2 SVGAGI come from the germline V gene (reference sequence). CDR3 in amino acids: CASRPPGLQETQYF.

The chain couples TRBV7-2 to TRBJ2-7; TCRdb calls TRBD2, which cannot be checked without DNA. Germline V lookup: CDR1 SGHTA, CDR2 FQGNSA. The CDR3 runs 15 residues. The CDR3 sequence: CASSTALAGVYEQYF.

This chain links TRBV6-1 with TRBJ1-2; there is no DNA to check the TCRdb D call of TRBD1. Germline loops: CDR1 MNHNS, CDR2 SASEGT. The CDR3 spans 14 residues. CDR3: CASSDPGPRYGYTF.

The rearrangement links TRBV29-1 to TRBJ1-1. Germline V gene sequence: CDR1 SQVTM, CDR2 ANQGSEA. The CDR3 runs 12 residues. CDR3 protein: CSVASARTEAFF.

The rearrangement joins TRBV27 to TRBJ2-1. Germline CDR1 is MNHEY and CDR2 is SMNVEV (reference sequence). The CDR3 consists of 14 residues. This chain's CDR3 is CASSLRWLYNEQFF.

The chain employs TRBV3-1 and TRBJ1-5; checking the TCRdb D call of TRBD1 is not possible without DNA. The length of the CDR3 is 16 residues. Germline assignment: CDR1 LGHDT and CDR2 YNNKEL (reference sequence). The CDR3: CASSQGDRGGNQPQHF. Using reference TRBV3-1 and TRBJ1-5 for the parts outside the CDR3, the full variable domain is DTAVSQTPKYLVTQMGNDKSIKCEQNLGHDTMYWYKQDSKKFLKIMFSYNNKELIINETVPNRFSPKSPDKAHLNLHINSLELGDSAVYFCASSQGDRGGNQPQHFGDGTRLSIL.

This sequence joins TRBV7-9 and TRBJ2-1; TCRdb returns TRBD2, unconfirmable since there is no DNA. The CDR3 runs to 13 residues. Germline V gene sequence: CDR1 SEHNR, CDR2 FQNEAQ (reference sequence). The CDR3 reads CASTALASNEQFF.

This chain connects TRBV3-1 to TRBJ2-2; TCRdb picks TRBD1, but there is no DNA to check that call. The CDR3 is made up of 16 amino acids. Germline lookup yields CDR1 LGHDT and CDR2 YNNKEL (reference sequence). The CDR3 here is CASSQGQGGNTGELFF.

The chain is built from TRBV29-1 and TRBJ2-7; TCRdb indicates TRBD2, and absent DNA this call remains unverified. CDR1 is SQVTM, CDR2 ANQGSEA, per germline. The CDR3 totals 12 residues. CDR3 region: CSVAAGAYEQYF.

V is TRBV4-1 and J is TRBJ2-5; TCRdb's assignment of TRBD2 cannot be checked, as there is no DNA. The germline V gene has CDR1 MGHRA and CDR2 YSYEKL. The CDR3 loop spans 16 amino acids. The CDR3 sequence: CASSPLGRESEETQYF.

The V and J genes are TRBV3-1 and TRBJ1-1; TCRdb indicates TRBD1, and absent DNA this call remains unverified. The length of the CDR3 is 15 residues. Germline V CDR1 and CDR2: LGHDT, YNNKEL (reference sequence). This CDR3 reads CASSPEQGAHTEAFF.